Sequencing of this TCR beta chain was carried out in a study of CD8 T cells in Susac syndrome. Study-wide context: Patients with Susac syndrome had blood drawn and were at that point therapy-naive, on corticosteroids, or on intravenous immunoglobulin alone.

Findings of the study overall: The CD4+ T cell repertoires that were profiled in Susac syndrome showed no clonal expansion.

TCR beta sequencing covered blood CD8+ and CD4+ T cells. Germline assignment: CDR1 SGHDN and CDR2 FVKESK. This CDR3 is built from 17 residues. V lost 0 bases to trimming and J lost 11 bases; unmatched junction nucleotides: 13. This clonotype was picked up one time. Its antigen is not known. Random hexamers were used to reverse transcribe an amount of roughly 0.5 to 1 ug RNA. TCRdb re-called the immunoSEQ multiplex PCR reads with MiXCR, one entry per CDR3 protein. The table lists under 200,000 distinct CDR3 sequences, more than 85% of them singletons, with about 0.1% in the top ten. The sample comprised CD4+ T cells from PBMCs. The TCR sequence derives from a human donor with Susac syndrome. The chain is built from TRBV14 and TRBJ2-1; 10 nucleotides agree with TRBD2. The CDR3 DNA sequence: TGTGCCAGCAGCCAAGATGGTAGGCTAGCGGGAGCCGCCCAGCAGTTCTTC. Translation gives CASSQDGRLAGAAQQFF.